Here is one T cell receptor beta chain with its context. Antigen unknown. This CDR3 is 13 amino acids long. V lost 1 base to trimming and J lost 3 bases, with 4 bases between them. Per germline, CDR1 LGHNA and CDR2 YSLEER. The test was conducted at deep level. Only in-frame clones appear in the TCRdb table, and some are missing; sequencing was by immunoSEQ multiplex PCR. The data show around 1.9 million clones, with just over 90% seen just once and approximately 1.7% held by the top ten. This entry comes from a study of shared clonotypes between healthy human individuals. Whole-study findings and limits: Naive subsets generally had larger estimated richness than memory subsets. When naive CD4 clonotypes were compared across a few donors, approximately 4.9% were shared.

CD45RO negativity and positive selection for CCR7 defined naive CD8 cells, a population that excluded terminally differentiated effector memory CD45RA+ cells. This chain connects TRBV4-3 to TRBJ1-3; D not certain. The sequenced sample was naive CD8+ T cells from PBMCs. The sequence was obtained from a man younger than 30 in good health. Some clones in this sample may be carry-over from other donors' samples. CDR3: CASSQVSGNTIYF. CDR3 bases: TGCGCCAGCAGCCAAGTTAGTGGAAACACCATATATTTT.